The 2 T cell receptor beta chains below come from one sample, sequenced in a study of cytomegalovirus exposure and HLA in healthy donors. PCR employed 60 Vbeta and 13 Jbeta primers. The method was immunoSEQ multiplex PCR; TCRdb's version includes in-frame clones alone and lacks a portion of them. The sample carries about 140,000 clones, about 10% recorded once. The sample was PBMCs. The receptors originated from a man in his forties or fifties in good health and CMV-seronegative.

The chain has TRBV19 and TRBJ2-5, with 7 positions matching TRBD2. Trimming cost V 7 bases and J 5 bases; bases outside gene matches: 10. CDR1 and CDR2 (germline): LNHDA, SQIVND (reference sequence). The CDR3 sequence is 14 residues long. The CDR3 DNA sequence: TGTGCCAGTAAGGGTAGCGGTAGCGGGGAGACCCAGTACTTC. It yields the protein CASKGSGSGETQYF.

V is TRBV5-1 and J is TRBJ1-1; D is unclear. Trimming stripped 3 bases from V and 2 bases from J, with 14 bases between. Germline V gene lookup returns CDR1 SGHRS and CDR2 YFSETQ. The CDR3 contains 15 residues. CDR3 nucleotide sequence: TGCGCCAGCAGCTACACCTATAACAGTAACACTGAAGCTTTCTTT. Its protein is CASSYTYNSNTEAFF.